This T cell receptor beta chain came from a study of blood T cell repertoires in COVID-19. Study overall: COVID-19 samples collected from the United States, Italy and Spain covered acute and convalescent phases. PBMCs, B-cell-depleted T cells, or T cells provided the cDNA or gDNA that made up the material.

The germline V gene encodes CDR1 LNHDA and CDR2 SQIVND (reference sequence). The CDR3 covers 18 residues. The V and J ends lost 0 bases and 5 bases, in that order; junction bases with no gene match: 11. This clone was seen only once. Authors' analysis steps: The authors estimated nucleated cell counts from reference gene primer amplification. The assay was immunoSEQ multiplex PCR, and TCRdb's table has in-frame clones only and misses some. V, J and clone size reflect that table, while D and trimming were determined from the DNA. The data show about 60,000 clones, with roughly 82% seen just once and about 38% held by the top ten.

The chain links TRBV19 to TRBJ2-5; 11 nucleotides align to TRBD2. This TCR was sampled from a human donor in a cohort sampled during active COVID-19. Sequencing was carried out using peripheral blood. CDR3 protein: CASSIDPGLAGRLETQYF. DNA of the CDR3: TGTGCCAGTAGTATAGATCCCGGACTAGCGGGTCGATTGGAGACCCAGTACTTC.